Each of the 23 T cell receptor beta chains below was sequenced from the same sample in a study of blood T cell repertoires in COVID-19. TCRdb's copy holds only in-frame clones and misses some; the assay was immunoSEQ multiplex PCR. The sample has 130,000 or so clones, around 77% seen once; the top ten hold roughly 16%. Material: peripheral blood. The receptors come from a man aged 55 to 69 with active or convalescent COVID-19.

The rearrangement links TRBV7-3 to TRBJ2-5, with TRBD2 as a possible D gene (6 bases). Germline V gives CDR1 SGHTA, CDR2 FQGTGA. V lost 8 bases and J lost 4, with 20 bases in between. The CDR3 sequence is 15 residues long. This CDR3 reads CASGPGGSGGETQYF. The CDR3 coding sequence is TGTGCCAGCGGGCCTGGGGGGAGTGGAGGAGAGACCCAGTACTTC.

This clone was seen just once. The J gene is TRBJ2-7, the V gene TRBV6-5, with D hard to call. The germline CDR1 and CDR2 sequences are MNHEY and SVGAGI. V dropped 2 bases and J dropped 2 bases, with 7 bases sitting between them. The CDR3 spans 13 residues. CDR3 protein: CASSYGGTYEQYF. Written as DNA, the CDR3 is TGTGCCAGCAGTTACGGCGGTACCTACGAGCAGTACTTC.

The chain carries TRBV6-5 and TRBJ2-2, with D possibly TRBD2 on 5 matching bases. The CDR3 covers 13 residues. Trimming removed 7 bases from V and 6 bases from J, with 12 bases in between. Germline loops: CDR1 MNHEY, CDR2 SVGAGI. Written as DNA, the CDR3 is TGTGCCAGCACCCGGGGAAGGGCCGGGGAGCTGTTTTTT. Protein: CASTRGRAGELFF.

This clone was seen a single time. V gene TRBV10-1 combines with J gene TRBJ1-1; possible D gene TRBD1, 5 bases. Trimming removed 8 bases at V and 4 bases at J, with 29 bases between. Germline V gene lookup returns CDR1 WNHNN and CDR2 SYGVQD (reference sequence). The CDR3 is made up of 18 amino acids. As DNA, the CDR3 is TGCGCCAGCCCAGCGGAGGGGCGGAGGAACCCGGGGGGCACTGAAGCTTTCTTT. Its protein product is CASPAEGRRNPGGTEAFF.

The gene calls are TRBV24-1 and TRBJ1-2, with D possibly TRBD1 on 6 matching bases. CDR3 size: 15 residues. The V gene lost 1 base and the J gene lost 4 bases, with 12 bases spanning the gap. CDR1 and CDR2 (germline): KGHDR, SFDVKD. The CDR3: CATSDFSRGRYGYTF. As DNA, the CDR3 is TGTGCCACCAGTGATTTTTCCAGGGGACGCTATGGCTACACCTTC.

The chain has TRBV16 and TRBJ2-3, with D maybe TRBD1 (5 bases). The germline V gene has CDR1 KGHSY and CDR2 FQNENV. The CDR3 consists of 15 residues. Trimming took off 0 bases at V and 3 bases at J, with 10 bases between the two ends. The CDR3 DNA is TGTGCCAGCAGCCAATCGGGCAGGGCTACAGATACGCAGTATTTT. As protein: CASSQSGRATDTQYF.

This clone has ten or more counts. The chain has TRBV18 and TRBJ1-6; 9 bases match TRBD1. The CDR3 runs 16 residues. CDR1 is KGHSH and CDR2 is LQKENI in the germline V gene. After removal of 6 bases from V and 6 bases from J, the junction contained 9 bases not matched to a gene. The CDR3 DNA reads TGTGCCAGCTCTCAACAACAGGGGGCGGGTAATTCACCCCTCCACTTT. It is translated as CASSQQQGAGNSPLHF.

The table lists this clone with a few counts. The J gene is TRBJ2-3, the V gene TRBV13; 8 bases are shared with TRBD1. Per the germline V gene, CDR1 is PRHDT and CDR2 is FYEKMQ (reference sequence). The ends lost 5 bases at V and 5 bases at J; junction bases unmatched: 6. CDR3 length: 14 residues. The CDR3 sequence: CASSHRQGRDTQYF. DNA of the CDR3: TGTGCCAGCAGCCACCGACAGGGGAGAGATACGCAGTATTTT.

The chain recombines TRBV7-8 with TRBJ1-5, with TRBD1 as a possible D gene (5 bases). Per the germline V gene, CDR1 is SGHVS and CDR2 is FQNEAQ. The CDR3 covers 15 residues. V dropped 5 bases and J dropped 2 bases, with 13 bases sitting between them. The CDR3 loop reads CASSSGTWGNQPQHF. The DNA for the CDR3 is TGTGCCAGCAGCAGCGGGACGTGGGGCAATCAGCCCCAGCATTTT.

In its sample, this clone was seen once. The V call is TRBV7-6, the J call TRBJ2-7; TRBD1 matches 7 bases. Germline CDR1 is SGHVS and CDR2 is FNYEAQ. The V segment lost 5 bases and the J segment 7 bases; nucleotides outside the gene matches: 17. This CDR3 has 16 amino acids. The CDR3 reads CASSPGYGDSPIEQYF. The CDR3 nucleotides are TGTGCCAGCAGCCCAGGGTATGGGGACAGCCCAATTGAGCAGTACTTC.

The chain recombines TRBV4-2 with TRBJ2-1, with D possibly being TRBD2 (5 bases). V dropped 0 bases and J dropped 10 bases, with 16 bases sitting between them. The CDR3 extends over 15 amino acids. Germline lookup yields CDR1 LGHNA and CDR2 YNFKEQ. CDR3 sequence: CASSQDGLYTREQFF. The CDR3 DNA sequence: TGTGCCAGCAGCCAAGATGGACTCTATACAAGAGAGCAGTTCTTC.

This sequence joins TRBV5-4 and TRBJ1-2; D is possibly TRBD1 (5 bases). Germline V lookup: CDR1 SGHNT, CDR2 YYREEE (reference sequence). The CDR3 totals 14 residues. Trimming took off 0 bases at V and 4 bases at J, with 10 bases between the two ends. This CDR3 reads CASSLAGQPYGYTF. For the CDR3, the DNA is TGTGCCAGCAGCTTGGCAGGGCAGCCCTATGGCTACACCTTC. Complete variable domain (other parts from reference TRBV5-4 and TRBJ1-2): ETGVTQSPTHLIKTRGQQVTLRCSSQSGHNTVSWYQQALGQGPQFIFQYYREEENGRGNFPPRFSGLQFPNYSSELNVNALELDDSALYLCASSLAGQPYGYTFGSGTRLTVV.

This chain uses TRBV10-3 with TRBJ2-1; maybe TRBD2 (6 bases). V was trimmed by 0 bases and J by 5 bases, leaving 11 bases between them. Germline-derived CDR1 and CDR2 are ENHRY and SYGVKD. This CDR3 region has 15 residues. In nucleotides, the CDR3 is TGTGCCATCAGTGAGTCTACTAGCTTGAACAATGAGCAGTTCTTC. It translates to CAISESTSLNNEQFF.

About this clone: A much larger clonotype is one base distant, so this may be a read error. Other DNA variants within this sample encode the same CDR3. The rearrangement joins TRBV3-1 (or the pseudogene TRBV3-2) to TRBJ2-7; D might be TRBD2 (5 bases). Per the germline V gene, CDR1 is LGHDT and CDR2 is YNNKEL (reference sequence). V was clipped by 4 bases and J by 0 bases, with 19 bases between them. CDR3 length equals 17 residues. CDR3 amino acids: CASSPWLAGGNSYEQYF. The DNA for the CDR3 is TGTGCCAGCAGCCCCTGGTTAGCAGGAGGTAACTCCTACGAGCAGTACTTC.

The CDR3 sequence: CASSYGQVGETQYF. The CDR3 DNA is TGTGCCAGCAGTTATGGACAGGTCGGGGAGACCCAGTACTTC. The chain links TRBV5-6 to TRBJ2-5; 7 bases align to TRBD1. Trimming took 5 bases from V and 5 from J; bases not matched to a gene: 9. This CDR3 region has 14 residues. Per germline, CDR1 SGHDT and CDR2 YYEEEE.

This clone has just a few counts. The genes are TRBV9 and TRBJ2-1, with D perhaps matching TRBD1 (6 bases). V shed 4 bases and J shed 4 bases, with 12 bases lying between them. Germline V lookup: CDR1 SGDLS, CDR2 YYNGEE. The CDR3 is made up of 14 amino acids. The CDR3: CASSSRDTYNEQFF. The CDR3, as DNA: TGTGCCAGCAGCAGCCGGGACACATACAATGAGCAGTTCTTC.

This sequence joins TRBV28 and TRBJ2-5; TRBD1 matches at 9 bases. Germline V gene lookup returns CDR1 MDHEN and CDR2 SYDVKM. This CDR3 has 17 residues. J gave up 5 bases and V 6 bases, and 16 bases lay outside the gene matches. This chain's CDR3 is CASSPHRGQWEGETQYF. The CDR3 region has the DNA TGTGCCAGCAGCCCACACAGGGGGCAGTGGGAGGGGGAGACCCAGTACTTC.

The CDR3: CASSQGGRAGDTQYF. Written as DNA, the CDR3 is TGCGCCAGCAGCCAAGGCGGGAGGGCCGGAGATACGCAGTATTTT. The chain is built from TRBV4-1 and TRBJ2-3, with 9 bases aligning to TRBD2. Losses at the gene ends were 1 base for V and 5 bases for J; bases not matched to a gene: 4. The CDR3 has 15 amino acids. Germline V gene sequence: CDR1 MGHRA, CDR2 YSYEKL.

The table lists this clone with a count of one. This sequence joins TRBV9 and TRBJ2-3, with a possible D match to TRBD1 (6 bases). Germline V gene data show CDR1 as SGDLS and CDR2 as YYNGEE. The CDR3 runs to 15 residues. Trimming removed 4 bases at V and 0 bases at J, with 12 bases between. DNA for the CDR3: TGTGCCAGCAGCCGACAGGCGGCTAGCACAGATACGCAGTATTTT. It yields the protein CASSRQAASTDTQYF.

Of note for this clone: A much larger clonotype is one base distant, so this may be a read error. The chain is built from TRBV12-3 or TRBV12-4 and TRBJ1-5, with 8 bases lining up with TRBD1. This CDR3 region has 13 residues. J gave up 5 bases and V 6 bases, and 3 bases lay outside the gene matches. CDR3 residues: CASSQTGDQPQHF. Written as DNA, the CDR3 is TGTGCCAGCAGCCAGACAGGGGATCAGCCCCAGCATTTT.

The chain couples TRBV27 to TRBJ2-3, with D perhaps TRBD2 (6 bases). Trimming removed 6 bases at V and 1 base at J, with 20 bases between. Germline V CDR1 and CDR2: MNHEY, SMNVEV (reference sequence). The CDR3 covers 17 residues. CDR3 loop: CASSYLGTSSGTDTQYF. CDR3 in DNA: TGTGCCAGCAGCTACCTCGGGACTTCCTCTGGCACAGATACGCAGTATTTT.

The chain uses TRBV6-1 and TRBJ2-5; TRBD2 matches 8 bases. Trimming took 5 bases from V and 5 from J; bases not matched to a gene: 10. This CDR3 has 15 residues. Germline CDR1 MNHNS, CDR2 SASEGT. CDR3 loop: CASSFLGGAGETQYF. For the CDR3, the DNA is TGTGCCAGCAGTTTCCTCGGGGGGGCCGGGGAGACCCAGTACTTC.

The chain is built from TRBV30 and TRBJ2-1, with TRBD1 identical over 11 bases. This CDR3 is 16 amino acids long. Germline lookup yields CDR1 GTSNPN and CDR2 SVGIG (reference sequence). J was trimmed by 6 bases and V by 4 bases; bases with no gene match: 11. The CDR3 sequence is CAWMTMIGTGGNEQFF. The DNA of the CDR3 is TGTGCCTGGATGACCATGATCGGGACAGGGGGCAATGAGCAGTTCTTC.